The 23 T cell receptor beta chains listed next were all sequenced from one sample in a study of T cell responses to AZD1222 COVID-19 vaccine. Sequencing used immunoSEQ multiplex PCR; TCRdb keeps in-frame clones, though not all of them. The sample shows around 50,000 clones, around 84% of them seen only once. This specimen consisted of peripheral blood, obtained on day 0 of AZD1222 vaccination. The receptors were gathered from an adult in good health.

The CDR3 DNA reads as TGCAGTGCTAGTTCAGGGACCGGGATGGATGGCTACACCTTC. Its translation is CSASSGTGMDGYTF. The chain combines TRBV20-1 with TRBJ1-2, with D tentatively TRBD1 (5 bases). The CDR3 has 14 amino acids. The germline V gene encodes CDR1 DFQATT and CDR2 SNEGSKA (reference sequence). Trimming pared 3 bases from V and 6 bases from J, leaving 17 bases between.

This rearrangement joins TRBV10-3 to TRBJ2-4, with 9 bases aligning to TRBD2. The CDR3 is made up of 18 amino acids. V lost 2 bases and J lost 6; bases outside the gene matches: 14. Germline-derived CDR1 and CDR2 are ENHRY and SYGVKD. DNA of the CDR3: TGTGCCATCAGTGAGCCCAGTCGGGCGGGAGGGGTTGGAAACATTCAGTACTTC. Residues: CAISEPSRAGGVGNIQYF.

The rearrangement links TRBV27 to TRBJ2-1; 8 nucleotides match TRBD2. CDR3 length: 14 residues. The J segment lost 3 bases and the V segment lost 2 bases, leaving 0 bases of the junction unmatched. From germline, CDR1 is MNHEY and CDR2 SMNVEV (reference sequence). The CDR3 nucleotides read TGTGCCAGCAGTTTAGCGGGAGGCTACAATGAGCAGTTCTTC. Its protein is CASSLAGGYNEQFF.

This clone was recorded a few times. Other DNA sequences in the sample encode the same CDR3. The chain links TRBV27 to TRBJ1-1; D remains ambiguous. Deletions cut 2 bases from V and 0 bases from J, with 4 bases between. This CDR3 comprises 13 residues. CDR1 is MNHEY and CDR2 is SMNVEV in the germline V gene (reference sequence). The CDR3: CASSLSLNTEAFF. DNA for the CDR3: TGTGCCAGCAGTTTAAGCCTGAACACTGAAGCTTTCTTT.

This rearrangement joins TRBV6-2 or TRBV6-3 to TRBJ1-2; TRBD1 might be the D (5 bases). The CDR3 consists of 13 residues. CDR1 MNHEY and CDR2 SVGEGT come from the germline V gene. V lost 2 bases, J lost 4 bases, and 8 bases lay in between. The DNA of the CDR3 is TGTGCCAGCAGTTACGGCAGGGCCTATGGCTACACCTTC. It codes for CASSYGRAYGYTF.

The V call is TRBV28, the J call TRBJ2-1; 9 nucleotides agree with TRBD2. Germline V gene lookup returns CDR1 MDHEN and CDR2 SYDVKM. The CDR3 has 16 residues. Unmatched junction bases numbered 11, after V lost 5 bases and J lost 6 bases. The CDR3, as DNA: TGTGCCAGCAGTATCGAAAGCGGGAGGAGGGGCAATGAGCAGTTCTTC. It translates to CASSIESGRRGNEQFF.

V is TRBV10-2 and J is TRBJ2-2, with TRBD2 identical over 8 bases. Germline-derived CDR1 and CDR2 are WSHSY and SAAADI. The CDR3 runs to 17 residues. Losses at the gene ends were 2 bases for V and 5 bases for J; bases not matched to a gene: 10. The chain's CDR3 is CASSEIPGLVMTGELFF. The CDR3 DNA follows: TGCGCCAGCAGTGAGATCCCGGGACTAGTAATGACCGGGGAGCTGTTTTTT.

This chain uses TRBV2 with TRBJ2-3, with D hard to call. The V end was cut by 0 bases, the J end by 6 bases, with 7 bases between. In germline, CDR1 is SNHLY, CDR2 FYNNEI. This CDR3 has 13 amino acids. CDR3 nucleotide sequence: TGTGCCAGCAGTGAAGCGAAGTGGGATACGCAGTATTTT. Its translation: CASSEAKWDTQYF. Supplemented by reference TRBV2 and TRBJ2-3, the full variable domain reads EPEVTQTPSHQVTQMGQEVILRCVPISNHLYFYWYRQILGQKVEFLVSFYNNEISEKSEIFDDQFSVERPDGSNFTLKIRSTKLEDSAMYFCASSEAKWDTQYFGPGTRLTVL.

V and J are TRBV18 and TRBJ1-2; TRBD1 is a possible D gene (6 bases). Trimming removed 1 base at V and 1 base at J, with 7 bases between. CDR3 size: 14 residues. The germline CDR1 and CDR2 sequences are KGHSH and LQKENI. The CDR3 region has the DNA TGTGCCAGCTCACCACGGGACATTAACTATGGCTACACCTTC. It specifies CASSPRDINYGYTF.

This chain uses TRBV6-4 with TRBJ2-2; a weak D match, TRBD2 (6 bases). The CDR3 is 16 amino acids. Germline CDR1 and CDR2: MRHNA and SNTAGT. With 6 bases removed from V and 1 base from J, the gap between germline ends came to 15 bases. CDR3 bases: TGTGCCAGCAGCGCCATCAACGGGGGGAACACCGGGGAGCTGTTTTTT. Protein: CASSAINGGNTGELFF.

This clone was recorded a few times. CDR3 nucleotide sequence: TGTGCCAGCAGCTTCCAGGGTACCGGAAACACCATATATTTT. Its translation is CASSFQGTGNTIYF. J is TRBJ1-3 and V is TRBV7-2; TRBD1 might be the D (5 bases). Germline assignment: CDR1 SGHTA and CDR2 FQGNSA. The CDR3 runs 14 residues. Trimming removed 3 bases from V and 4 bases from J, with 10 bases in between.

This chain connects TRBV5-1 to TRBJ2-5; 7 bases are a match to TRBD1. This CDR3 has 13 residues. The V gene end was trimmed by 4 bases and the J gene end by 3 bases; junction bases not matched to a gene: 3. From germline, CDR1 is SGHRS and CDR2 YFSETQ. This CDR3 is CASSGTGEETQYF. CDR3 nucleotides: TGCGCCAGCAGCGGCACAGGGGAAGAGACCCAGTACTTC.

This clone was seen only a few times. In nucleotides, the CDR3 is TGTGCCAGCAGCCGCCGGACAGGGGTCACTGAAGCTTTCTTT. Amino acids: CASSRRTGVTEAFF. J is TRBJ1-1 and V is TRBV2; 9 bases match TRBD1. Germline loops: CDR1 SNHLY, CDR2 FYNNEI. Germline trimming cut 6 bases from V and 4 bases from J; bases unmatched to any gene: 6. The CDR3 runs 14 residues.

This clone showed up just once. The rearrangement joins TRBV5-1 to TRBJ2-1, with TRBD2 matching 7 bases. CDR1 and CDR2 from the germline V gene are SGHRS and YFSETQ. The CDR3 extends over 16 amino acids. Trimming removed 0 bases from V and 9 bases from J; junction bases left unmatched: 12. The CDR3 here is CASSLGFSGSEGEQFF. The CDR3 region has the DNA TGCGCCAGCAGCTTGGGGTTTAGCGGGTCGGAGGGTGAGCAGTTCTTC.

In its sample, this clone was seen once. The V gene is TRBV2, the J gene TRBJ2-3; 10 bases align to TRBD2. The CDR3 length is 14 residues. J was trimmed by 6 bases and V by 5 bases; bases with no gene match: 5. The germline V gene encodes CDR1 SNHLY and CDR2 FYNNEI. The CDR3 sequence is CASSPSGGADTQYF. The DNA for the CDR3 is TGTGCCAGCAGTCCCAGCGGGGGGGCCGATACGCAGTATTTT.

The chain couples TRBV7-2 to TRBJ1-2; no definite D call. This CDR3 is 15 amino acids long. Trimming took off 1 base at V and 0 bases at J, with 9 bases between the two ends. Germline assignment: CDR1 SGHTA and CDR2 FQGNSA. CDR3 protein: CASSLDVGTNYGYTF. In DNA, the CDR3 is TGTGCCAGCAGCTTAGATGTAGGGACTAACTATGGCTACACCTTC. The full variable domain, rest sourced from reference TRBV7-2 and TRBJ1-2, is GAGVSQSPSNKVTEKGKDVELRCDPISGHTALYWYRQSLGQGLEFLIYFQGNSAPDKSGLPSDRFSAERTGGSVSTLTIQRTQQEDSAVYLCASSLDVGTNYGYTFGSGTRLTVV.

This clone was recorded a few times. V gene TRBV13 combines with J gene TRBJ2-1; 7 positions match TRBD2. Trimming cost V 2 bases and J 5 bases; bases outside gene matches: 3. This CDR3 is built from 14 residues. In germline, CDR1 is PRHDT, CDR2 FYEKMQ (reference sequence). Here the CDR3 DNA reads TGTGCCAGCAGCTTATGGCTAGCGGACAATGAGCAGTTCTTC. Translation: CASSLWLADNEQFF.

The chain has TRBV18 and TRBJ1-2; D gene unclear. V was clipped by 1 base and J by 8 bases, with 14 bases between them. This CDR3 has 14 amino acids. CDR1 KGHSH and CDR2 LQKENI come from the germline V gene. The CDR3 loop reads CASSPRSRQDGYTF. As DNA, the CDR3 is TGTGCCAGCTCACCACGGTCCCGGCAGGACGGCTACACCTTC.

V is TRBV11-2 and J is TRBJ2-7, with no clear D. CDR3 length: 14 residues. Germline values: CDR1 SGHAT, CDR2 FQNNGV. Trimming left V 0 bases short and J 5 bases short, with 11 bases between. CDR3 loop: CASSLDRGRDEQYF. The CDR3, as DNA: TGTGCCAGCAGCTTAGATCGAGGACGGGACGAGCAGTACTTC.

This clone has more than one count but fewer than ten. The chain carries TRBV15 and TRBJ1-5, with D tentatively TRBD1 (6 bases). The CDR3 consists of 20 residues. Germline CDR1 is LNHNV and CDR2 is YYDKDF (reference sequence). Trimming took 2 bases from V and 4 from J, leaving 27 bases between them. Written as DNA, the CDR3 is TGTGCCACCAGCAGACCCACCGGGACGTTAACCGGGGGCGGGAATCAGCCCCAGCATTTT. This gives the protein CATSRPTGTLTGGGNQPQHF.

The chain recombines TRBV5-1 with TRBJ1-1; 9 bases fit TRBD1. J gave up 7 bases and V 0 bases, and 1 base lay outside the gene matches. The CDR3 is made up of 13 amino acids. The germline V gene has CDR1 SGHRS and CDR2 YFSETQ. The DNA of the CDR3 is TGCGCCAGCAGCTTGGGGACAGGGGATGAAGCTTTCTTT. Encoded protein: CASSLGTGDEAFF.

The rearrangement joins TRBV6-5 to TRBJ1-2, with TRBD1 as a possible D gene (6 bases). Trimming shortened V by 6 bases and J by 7 bases, and 15 bases separated the two germline ends. CDR1 MNHEY and CDR2 SVGAGI come from the germline V gene. The CDR3 is 13 residues long. CDR3 bases: TGTGCCAGCAGGAAAGATCCGGGGGCTGGCTACACCTTC. This gives the protein CASRKDPGAGYTF.

The chain employs TRBV4-2 and TRBJ1-4, with D tentatively TRBD1 (6 bases). CDR3 length: 17 residues. Trimming removed 1 base at V and 5 bases at J, with 17 bases between. CDR1 and CDR2 (germline): LGHNA, YNFKEQ. The CDR3 DNA follows: TGTGCCAGCAGCCAAGTGGGGTTGACAGGACAAAATGAAAAACTGTTTTTT. It translates to CASSQVGLTGQNEKLFF.